The 14 T cell receptor beta chains below all came from one sample that was sequenced in a study of blood T cell repertoires in COVID-19 (TCRdb year 2020). Library method: the immunoSEQ multiplex PCR assay. The clones in this table, taken by TCRdb from immuneACCESS, are in-frame only. Not every clone is retained; where verified, under half of the shortfall comes from an unresolved V gene, and the cause of the rest is unknown. This sample holds 250,000 to 300,000 clones; roughly 93% were observed only once. 2% to 2.5% of the sample is held by the ten biggest clonotypes. Sample: PBMCs or T cells enriched from blood (not recorded which). The receptors stem from a woman between 35 and 50 years old with acute COVID-19.

J is TRBJ2-1 and V is TRBV19; TRBD2 aligns across 8 bases. CDR3 length equals 18 residues. The trim removed 2 bases at V and 6 bases at J, leaving 15 bases unmatched. The germline CDR1 and CDR2 sequences are LNHDA and SQIVND (reference sequence). CDR3 residues: CASSISLAGTRRGNEQFF. The DNA of the CDR3 is TGTGCCAGTAGTATATCCCTTGCCGGGACTAGAAGGGGCAATGAGCAGTTCTTC.

The chain employs TRBV19 and TRBJ2-6; a possible D gene is TRBD1 (6 bases). CDR1 is LNHDA, CDR2 SQIVND, per germline (reference sequence). Between the trimmed V and J ends, which lost 8 bases and 2 bases, there was a span of 16 bases. This CDR3 has 16 amino acids. The CDR3 DNA reads TGTGCCAGTTCTCTCGACAGGCTGGCTGGGGCCAACGTCCTGACTTTC. Its protein product is CASSLDRLAGANVLTF.

The chain employs TRBV9 and TRBJ2-3; 7 bases fit TRBD1. Germline CDR1 reads SGDLS; CDR2 reads YYNGEE. Trimming at V came to 4 bases and at J to 3 bases, leaving 8 bases not matched to a gene. The CDR3 runs to 15 residues. The CDR3 region is CASSPRQGSTDTQYF. The CDR3 DNA is TGTGCCAGCAGCCCTCGACAGGGATCAACAGATACGCAGTATTTT.

The chain has TRBV15 and TRBJ1-4, with 9 positions matching TRBD1. The CDR3 is made up of 16 amino acids. Unmatched junction bases numbered 5, after V lost 0 bases and J lost 6 bases. Germline values: CDR1 LNHNV, CDR2 YYDKDF (reference sequence). DNA of the CDR3: TGTGCCACCAGCAGAGAATACAGGGGGCGGGATGAAAAACTGTTTTTT. It specifies CATSREYRGRDEKLFF.

The V and J genes are TRBV4-2 and TRBJ1-1; 8 bases are shared with TRBD1. Germline V gene lookup returns CDR1 LGHNA and CDR2 YNFKEQ. Losses at the gene ends were 8 bases for V and 4 bases for J; bases not matched to a gene: 6. The CDR3 is 13 amino acids. CDR3 DNA: TGTGCCAGCCGCAATACAGGGGGCACTGAAGCTTTCTTT. Residues: CASRNTGGTEAFF.

This chain links TRBV30 with TRBJ2-7; the match to TRBD2 covers 8 bases. In germline, CDR1 is GTSNPN, CDR2 SVGIG (reference sequence). The CDR3 has 14 residues. V lost 0 bases and J lost 6; bases outside the gene matches: 7. Here the CDR3 DNA reads TGTGCCTGGAGTGTAAGATTCGGGGGGGCCGAGCAGTACTTC. It translates to CAWSVRFGGAEQYF.

The rearrangement uses TRBV5-6 and TRBJ2-3; D is possibly TRBD2 (6 bases). Germline V gene data show CDR1 as SGHDT and CDR2 as YYEEEE. This CDR3 comprises 15 residues. Trimming cost V 4 bases and J 1 base, with 13 bases left between them. The CDR3: CASSPVGEGTDTQYF. CDR3 nucleotide sequence: TGTGCCAGCAGCCCTGTTGGGGAGGGCACAGATACGCAGTATTTT.

This chain links TRBV7-9 with TRBJ1-2, with D perhaps TRBD1 (6 bases). Germline V gene sequence: CDR1 SEHNR, CDR2 FQNEAQ (reference sequence). The germline V and J ends were trimmed by 4 bases and 3 bases, with 12 bases remaining between them. CDR3 size: 14 residues. The CDR3 reads CASSSRGGHYGYTF. As DNA, the CDR3 is TGTGCCAGCAGCTCCCGGGGGGGCCACTATGGCTACACCTTC.

With regard to this clone: Other DNA sequences in this specimen translate into the identical CDR3. This rearrangement joins TRBV3-1 (or the pseudogene TRBV3-2) to TRBJ2-3, with 7 bases lining up with TRBD1. Germline CDR1 and CDR2: LGHDT and YNNKEL (reference sequence). This CDR3 comprises 14 residues. J lost 1 base, V lost 3 bases, and 1 base had no gene match. The CDR3 sequence is CASSQGTGTDTQYF. CDR3 DNA: TGTGCCAGCAGCCAGGGGACAGGCACAGATACGCAGTATTTT.

The chain joins TRBV6-1 to TRBJ1-5; D is uncertain. Germline V gene sequence: CDR1 MNHNS, CDR2 SASEGT. The V gene lost 2 bases and the J gene lost 15 bases, with 11 bases spanning the gap. The CDR3 is made up of 11 amino acids. In DNA form, the CDR3 reads TGTGCCAGCAGTGAAACAGTACACTGGCATTTT. It encodes CASSETVHWHF.

The chain is built from TRBV6-5 and TRBJ1-1; D gene ambiguous. There are 15 residues in the CDR3. Trimming shortened V by 0 bases and J by 0 bases, and 8 bases separated the two germline ends. Germline assignment: CDR1 MNHEY and CDR2 SVGAGI. The CDR3 nucleotides are TGTGCCAGCAGTTACTCGGCAGAAGTGAACACTGAAGCTTTCTTT. This sequence encodes CASSYSAEVNTEAFF.

The chain recombines TRBV7-9 with TRBJ2-3; 12 bases line up with TRBD2. In germline, CDR1 is SEHNR, CDR2 FQNEAQ (reference sequence). The V gene end was trimmed by 5 bases and the J gene end by 8 bases; junction bases not matched to a gene: 8. This CDR3 has 15 residues. The CDR3 spells CASSDLAGGPRTQYF. The CDR3 coding sequence is TGTGCCAGCAGCGACCTAGCGGGAGGGCCTCGTACGCAGTATTTT.

The chain is built from TRBV24-1 and TRBJ2-3; 8 positions match TRBD1. CDR3 length: 14 residues. Germline CDR1 is KGHDR and CDR2 is SFDVKD. Trimming removed 5 bases from V and 3 bases from J; junction bases left unmatched: 3. The CDR3: CATSVQGATDTQYF. The CDR3 region has the DNA TGTGCCACCAGTGTTCAGGGGGCGACAGATACGCAGTATTTT.

This clone is a singleton in its sample. V is TRBV18 and J is TRBJ1-2; D gene unclear. The length of the CDR3 is 14 residues. Germline V CDR1 and CDR2: KGHSH, LQKENI. With 6 bases removed from V and 4 bases from J, the gap between germline ends came to 15 bases. The CDR3 region is CASSTLEGPYGYTF. CDR3 DNA sequence: TGTGCCAGCTCCACCCTGGAGGGTCCCTATGGCTACACCTTC. The full variable domain, completed using reference TRBV18 and TRBJ1-2, is NAGVMQNPRHLVRRRGQEARLRCSPMKGHSHVYWYRQLPEEGLKFMVYLQKENIIDESGMPKERFSAEFPKEGPSILRIQQVVRGDSAAYFCASSTLEGPYGYTFGSGTRLTVV.